This TCR beta chain was sequenced during a study of T cell responses to AZD1222 COVID-19 vaccine. With regard to this clone: Its target is unknown.

The CDR3 is made up of 14 amino acids. CDR1 and CDR2 from the germline V gene are SEHNR and FQNEAQ (reference sequence). V shed 3 bases and J 2 bases; nucleotides not matched to a gene: 4. Profiled with immunoSEQ multiplex PCR; TCRdb holds only in-frame clones, not every one. This table has about 150,000 clones, around 89% appearing once. Study results and caveats: Repertoire sampling occurred only after the peak T cell response. Baseline seropositivity characterized only 5 or 6 AZD1222 recipients. White British people made up most donors, females outnumbered males, and clonal diversity was possibly underestimated. Close to half of all spike-specific TCRs reportedly target regions of the variants that are unmutated.

The material sequenced was peripheral blood, taken on day 0 of AZD1222 vaccination. This clonotype was obtained from an adult in good health. The V gene is TRBV7-9, the J gene TRBJ2-7; TRBD2 agrees at 7 bases. The CDR3 DNA sequence: TGTGCCAGCAGCTTGGGCGGGAGTACCTACGAGCAGTACTTC. Protein: CASSLGGSTYEQYF.